Given below is one T cell receptor (beta chain) in context. With 60 Vbeta and 13 Jbeta primers, the PCR was carried out. Produced via immunoSEQ multiplex PCR; TCRdb's table is partial and in-frame only. The data contain some 150,000 clones, 77% of them singletons. The entry originates in a study of cytomegalovirus exposure and HLA in healthy donors. Those who donated were healthy bone marrow donors. The CDR3 runs to 12 residues. The germline gives CDR1 LNHDA, CDR2 SQIVND (reference sequence). Trimming removed 7 bases from V and 6 bases from J; junction bases left unmatched: 5. The J gene is TRBJ2-7, the V gene TRBV19, with TRBD1 matching over 8 bases. The sample taken for sequencing was PBMCs. This TCR derives from a female donor in good health and CMV-seronegative. Written as DNA, the CDR3 is TGTGCCAGTAAGACAGGGGTGGGCGAGCAGTACTTC. Protein: CASKTGVGEQYF.